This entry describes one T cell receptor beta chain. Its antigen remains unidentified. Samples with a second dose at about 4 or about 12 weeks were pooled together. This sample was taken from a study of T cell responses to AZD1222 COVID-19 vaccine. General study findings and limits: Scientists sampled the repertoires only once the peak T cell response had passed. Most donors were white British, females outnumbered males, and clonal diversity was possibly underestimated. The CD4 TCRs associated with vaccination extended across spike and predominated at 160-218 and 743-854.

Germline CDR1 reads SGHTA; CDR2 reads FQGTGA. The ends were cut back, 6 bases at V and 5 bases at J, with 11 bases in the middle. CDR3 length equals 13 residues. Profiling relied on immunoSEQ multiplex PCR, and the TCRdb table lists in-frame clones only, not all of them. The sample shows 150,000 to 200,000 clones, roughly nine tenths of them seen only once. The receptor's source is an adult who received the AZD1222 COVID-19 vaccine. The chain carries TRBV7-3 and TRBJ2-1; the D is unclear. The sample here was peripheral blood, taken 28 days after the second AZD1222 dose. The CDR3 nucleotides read TGTGCCAGCAGTCAGACTCCGCACAATGAGCAGTTCTTC. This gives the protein CASSQTPHNEQFF.